The 14 T cell receptor beta chains in this list originate from one sample, sequenced in a study of regulatory T cells in long-lasting Graves disease (dated by TCRdb to about 2021). Libraries came from multiplex PCR. Sequenced using an Illumina HiSeq 4000. iRepertoire HTBI primers and Arm-PCR amplification of CDR3 regions were used to construct TCR beta libraries. Through fastp at Q25 and MiXCR, TCRdb rebuilt clones from the public reads, retaining in-frame beta chains. For every CDR3 protein sequence, its rows merge into one entry that carries the most common genes and DNA. Across this sample there are approximately 500,000 distinct CDR3 sequences, with around a fifth seen only once. The ten largest clones take up roughly 7% of the sample. The sample's time point label is to be understood as: persistent/refractory GD, antithyroid drugs over 5 years with positive TRAb. For both TCR sequencing and RNA sequencing, RNA was extracted from PBMCs using TRIzol.

This specimen was peripheral blood mononuclear cells (PBMCs), taken when the disease was refractory, from a patient treated with antithyroid drugs. The receptors originated from a female donor with Graves disease.

This clonotype has at least ten counts. The V and J genes are TRBV12-3 or TRBV12-4 and TRBJ1-4; possible D gene TRBD1, 6 bases. The CDR3 sequence is 14 residues long. V was shortened by 7 bases and J by 4 bases, with 13 bases between the two germline ends. DNA for the CDR3: TGTGCCAGCACGGTCGGGGGGCGTAATGAAAAACTGTTTTTT. It specifies CASTVGGRNEKLFF.

There are many counts of this clonotype. This chain connects TRBV18 to TRBJ1-4; D is undetermined. This CDR3 contains 13 residues. Germline V CDR1 and CDR2: KGHSH, LQKENI. V lost 3 bases and J lost 15, with 17 bases in between. The CDR3 loop is CASSPPSAGRVFF. The CDR3 DNA is TGTGCCAGCTCACCCCCGAGTGCCGGCCGGGTGTTTTTT. Variable domain in full (rest from reference TRBV18 and TRBJ1-4): NAGVMQNPRHLVRRRGQEARLRCSPMKGHSHVYWYRQLPEEGLKFMVYLQKENIIDESGMPKERFSAEFPKEGPSILRIQQVVRGDSAAYFCASSPPSAGRVFFGSGTQLSVL.

This clonotype was recorded at least ten times. The chain recombines TRBV2 with TRBJ1-1; TRBD1 might be the D (6 bases). The CDR3 runs to 15 residues. CDR1 and CDR2 from the germline V gene are SNHLY and FYNNEI. V lost 6 bases and J lost 0, with 14 bases in between. The CDR3 loop is CASRATGHMNTEAFF. CDR3 nucleotide sequence: TGTGCCAGCAGGGCAACGGGACACATGAACACTGAAGCTTTCTTT.

A word on this clonotype: Lacking the conserved final phenylalanine or tryptophan, this CDR3 likely reflects a read error. The CDR3: CASSPPGRQQETQYS. The CDR3 bases are TGTGCCAGCAGCCCGCCAGGGAGGCAGCAAGAGACCCAGTACTCC. This chain uses TRBV7-9 with TRBJ2-5, with D tentatively TRBD2 (6 bases). Trimming stripped 5 bases from V and 2 bases from J, with 15 bases between. This CDR3 region has 15 residues. From germline, CDR1 is SEHNR and CDR2 FQNEAQ (reference sequence).

This clonotype was observed a few times. The V and J genes are TRBV6-2 or TRBV6-3 and TRBJ2-5; 8 nucleotides line up with TRBD2. The trim removed 3 bases at V and 3 bases at J, leaving 12 bases unmatched. The CDR3 sequence is 17 residues long. Germline V gives CDR1 MNHEY, CDR2 SVGEGT. CDR3 DNA: TGTGCCAGCAGTTATCCAGCGGGGGCCCTGTCTGAAGAGACCCAGTACTTC. Its protein is CASSYPAGALSEETQYF.

In this sample, this clonotype turned up many times. The chain links TRBV11-2 to TRBJ1-5; 7 bases fit TRBD1. Trimming at V came to 5 bases and at J to 0 bases, leaving 10 bases not matched to a gene. This CDR3 is built from 17 residues. Looked up from germline, CDR1 is SGHAT and CDR2 is FQNNGV. As DNA, the CDR3 is TGTGCCAGCAGCCTGGGGGGACAGTCCCATAGCAATCAGCCCCAGCATTTT. Protein sequence: CASSLGGQSHSNQPQHF.

This clonotype was recorded many times. V and J are TRBV28 and TRBJ1-5; maybe TRBD1 (5 bases). This CDR3 is 14 amino acids long. V dropped 5 bases and J dropped 3 bases, with 11 bases sitting between them. The V gene's germline CDR1 is MDHEN and CDR2 SYDVKM. The CDR3 DNA sequence: TGTGCCAGCAGTATCCCGGGACTCAATCAGCCCCAGCATTTT. Its translation: CASSIPGLNQPQHF.

This clonotype was picked up many times. This rearrangement joins TRBV5-1 to TRBJ2-2; D may be TRBD2 (6 bases). In germline, CDR1 is SGHRS, CDR2 YFSETQ. The CDR3 is made up of 16 amino acids. The V and J ends lost 1 base and 3 bases respectively, with 13 bases between them. In nucleotides, the CDR3 is TGCGCCAGCAGCTTGTCTCCGGGAGAGTACACCGGGGAGCTGTTTTTT. Protein product: CASSLSPGEYTGELFF. Full variable domain (remainder filled in from reference TRBV5-1 and TRBJ2-2): KAGVTQTPRYLIKTRGQQVTLSCSPISGHRSVSWYQQTPGQGLQFLFEYFSETQRNKGNFPGRFSGRQFSNSRSEMNVSTLELGDSALYLCASSLSPGEYTGELFFGEGSRLTVL.

This clonotype was observed a handful of times. The chain carries TRBV5-6 and TRBJ2-5, with D unresolved. Germline V lookup: CDR1 SGHDT, CDR2 YYEEEE. V lost 0 bases to trimming and J lost 4 bases, with 10 bases between them. The length of the CDR3 is 14 residues. In nucleotides, the CDR3 is TGTGCCAGCAGCTTGGAGCCGAAGCCAGAGACCCAGTACTTC. It translates to CASSLEPKPETQYF.

Concerning this clonotype: This may come from a read error, since a much larger clone is one base off. The chain couples TRBV12-3 or TRBV12-4 to TRBJ2-7; perhaps TRBD2 as D (7 bases). Trimming shortened V by 2 bases and J by 2 bases, and 16 bases separated the two germline ends. The CDR3 consists of 16 residues. This CDR3 is CASSLRGGTTPYEQYF. The DNA of the CDR3 is TGTGCCAGCAGTTTAAGAGGGGGGACTACCCCCTACGAGCAGTACTTC.

This chain links TRBV5-1 with TRBJ1-4; 7 bases agree with TRBD1. Germline V CDR1 and CDR2: SGHRS, YFSETQ. V lost 0 bases to trimming and J lost 3 bases; unmatched junction nucleotides: 8. The CDR3 is made up of 17 amino acids. CDR3 in amino acids: CASSLAPDRAANEKLFF. CDR3 coding DNA: TGCGCCAGCAGCTTGGCCCCTGACAGGGCTGCTAATGAAAAACTGTTTTTT.

This clonotype was counted at least ten times. V is TRBV28 and J is TRBJ1-6, with D perhaps TRBD1 (5 bases). Germline assignment: CDR1 MDHEN and CDR2 SYDVKM. Trimming removed 7 bases from V and 8 bases from J, with 18 bases in between. This CDR3 spans 15 amino acids. CDR3 in amino acids: CASNRDRVGDSPLHF. CDR3 DNA: TGTGCCAGCAATAGGGACCGAGTCGGGGATTCACCCCTCCACTTT.

This clonotype was found many times. CDR3 DNA sequence: TGTGCCAGCAGTTACGGGGGACAAGAGACCCAGTACTTC. It is translated as CASSYGGQETQYF. The chain joins TRBV6-5 to TRBJ2-5, with D perhaps matching TRBD1 or TRBD2 (5 bases each). V lost 2 bases to trimming and J lost 2 bases, with 6 bases between them. Germline lookup yields CDR1 MNHEY and CDR2 SVGAGI. CDR3 length: 13 amino acids.

This rearrangement joins TRBV29-1 to TRBJ2-1, with 11 bases matching TRBD2. Trimming removed 8 bases from V and 5 bases from J; junction bases left unmatched: 8. The CDR3 has 14 residues. Germline values: CDR1 SQVTM, CDR2 ANQGSEA. CDR3 sequence reads: CSTRGTSGHNEQFF. CDR3 coding DNA: TGCAGCACACGCGGGACTAGCGGCCACAATGAGCAGTTCTTC.